The clone carrying this T cell receptor beta chain was seen at least ten times. The CDR3 extends over 15 amino acids. V lost 9 bases, J lost 3 bases, and 10 bases stayed unmatched. Germline V gives CDR1 MDHEN, CDR2 SYDVKM. The sample is drawn from a study of blood T cell repertoires in COVID-19. Study background: Italy, Spain and the United States were the sources of the convalescent and acute COVID-19 samples.

Profiling relied on immunoSEQ multiplex PCR, and the TCRdb table lists in-frame clones only, not all of them. The table lists about 120,000 clones, approximately 65% of them singletons. The clonotype comes from a woman aged 55-70 years with acute or convalescent COVID-19. V is TRBV28 and J is TRBJ1-5; 8 bases line up with TRBD1. Sequenced sample: peripheral blood. The CDR3 is CASFPGQVHNQPQHF. The CDR3 nucleotides are TGTGCCAGTTTTCCGGGACAGGTGCACAATCAGCCCCAGCATTTT.